This TCR beta chain came from a study of CD8+ T cells in alopecia areata. Treatment: oral pan-JAK inhibitor, 5-10 mg twice daily. Samples from alopecia areata patients were lesional scalp punch biopsies and peripheral blood. T lymphocytes (CD4+ and CD8+) were sorted from PBMCs. CDR3 length equals 16 residues. Germline-derived CDR1 and CDR2 are SGHRS and YFSETQ. V was cut by 2 bases and J by 7 bases, with 21 bases left in between. Overall study findings and caveats: Resident alphabeta T-cell populations of normal skin are likewise subject to sequencing in scalp samples. Within the top 100, expanded CD8+ clones significantly decreased with tofacitinib, as did scalp clonality.

It was cDNA, reverse transcribed from extracted RNA, that served as the sequencing template. This table comes from immunoSEQ multiplex PCR, and its TCRdb copy is limited to in-frame clones, with some not included. Counted here are 190,000 or so clones, roughly three fifths occurring once; the ten biggest clones make up approximately 3.5%. About this clone: Its antigen is unidentified.

The clonotype was recovered from a human donor with alopecia areata. This specimen consisted of CD4+ T cells sorted from blood, obtained at week 4, from a patient treated with tofacitinib. The chain recombines TRBV5-1 with TRBJ2-5, with D tentatively TRBD2 (6 bases). CDR3 sequence (DNA): TGCGCCAGCAGCTTAAGACTAGAACGGCGAGAAGGGACCCAGTACTTC. Protein sequence: CASSLRLERREGTQYF.